This TCR beta chain was retrieved from a study of beta chain features in type 1 diabetes (dated by TCRdb to 2016 to 2018). For the study in its entirety: Patients and healthy donors did not differ in mean age, gender distribution, total cell number or subset yield. A total of 100 million to 110 million sorted cells were examined across all samples, and a strong correlation was observed between cell number per subset and RNA yield. The study compared TCRB repertoires of sorted circulating CD4+ T cell subsets between recently diagnosed type 1 diabetes patients and matched healthy donors. Naive and central memory subsets were obtained from all 30 or so donors, but regulatory and stem cell-like memory subsets were isolated from only 8 patients and about 8 healthy donors. What the work shows at the level of the full study, not this receptor alone: HLA sub-analyses involved small numbers of individuals, so any influence of HLA type on TCRB rearrangement remained unresolved. Shorter templates might have been favored by PCR, but patient and control samples were amplified and corrected together, so both groups would have been affected equally by any skew. Sequencing cDNA rather than genomic DNA could over-represent highly expressing activated cells, although activation and CD3 levels did not differ between groups. In all four CD4+ subsets, TCRB CDR3 length was moderately but significantly shorter in type 1 diabetes patients. Fewer insertions and more nucleotide deletions at VDJ recombination sites were observed in patients with type 1 diabetes, implying thymic rearrangement abnormalities. Naive, central memory and regulatory TCRB repertoires appeared to be more alike among patients than among healthy donors.

A single peripheral blood draw of 90 to 150 mL on average was collected from each donor into heparinised tubes. A BD FACSAria II and a panel including CD45RO, CCR7, CD25, CD127, CD95 and CD27 were used to sort naive, central memory, regulatory and stem cell-like memory CD4+ T cells. All sorted populations exceeded 98% purity. PBMCs were isolated right away by Lymphoprep density gradient centrifugation and were stained directly, without culture. So that batch effects would be minimized, each experiment stained and sorted samples in pairs, pairing one healthy donor with one patient. A few counts support this clone. This clone's antigen is unknown. It has no much larger one-base neighbor in the sample; base qualities were not kept. The CDR3 sequence holds 16 residues, the cysteine and phenylalanine included. The read is trimmed to its CDR3 DNA, 48 bases read in frame from base 1. V was cut back by 5 bases and J by 2 bases, leaving a gap of 19 bases between them. CDR1 SGHTA and CDR2 FQGNSA were looked up in the germline V gene.

The High Capacity cDNA Reverse Transcription Kit was used to reverse transcribe all of the isolated RNA, meaning that expressed TCRB transcripts were what got sequenced. Naive, central memory and regulatory T cell samples underwent deep immunoSEQ sequencing, averaging about 3.3 million total reads per sample. Sorted cells were lysed in RLT buffer and RNA was extracted with DNase-treated RNeasy Micro or Mini kits, depending on cell number. To prevent cross-contamination, every cell subset was processed on its own, while patient and healthy donor samples were processed together. Using the immunoSEQ multiplex PCR, TCRB sequences were amplified from cDNA into 87-bp fragments spanning the CDR3 region. The amplicons were sequenced using the Illumina HiSeq platform. The authors' analysis ran thus. Synthetic template baselines were used to correct PCR bias computationally, reads within Hamming distance 2 were collapsed, and singletons that could not be merged were discarded. By aligning reads against IMGT, V, D and J genes, CDR3 length, and insertions or deletions at six rearrangement sites were assigned. Within each subset, clonotype counts were normalized to sorted cell number, after which true diversity and Gini coefficients were computed with the tcR R package. Repertoire sharing was quantified using the overlap coefficient calculated on TCRB nucleotide sequences. This is the immuneACCESS table as TCRdb keeps it, with only in-frame sequences that have V and J called. A part of the clones is gone; compared with another copy, unresolved V genes explain less than half, and the rest is unexplained. V, J and clone size derive from that table, while D and trimming were established from the DNA sequence. This sample holds 300,000 or so clones; under 8.5% were observed only once. The leading ten clones occupy 0.44% of the sample.

The chain joins TRBV7-2 to TRBJ2-7; no D gene is confidently identified. The receptor comes from a young woman in good health. The sequencing sample was made of central memory CD4+ T cells from blood. The CDR3 sequence is CASSGRKEFLTYEQYF. The DNA sequence is as follows: TGTGCCAGCAGCGGACGAAAGGAGTTCCTGACCTACGAGCAGTACTTC.